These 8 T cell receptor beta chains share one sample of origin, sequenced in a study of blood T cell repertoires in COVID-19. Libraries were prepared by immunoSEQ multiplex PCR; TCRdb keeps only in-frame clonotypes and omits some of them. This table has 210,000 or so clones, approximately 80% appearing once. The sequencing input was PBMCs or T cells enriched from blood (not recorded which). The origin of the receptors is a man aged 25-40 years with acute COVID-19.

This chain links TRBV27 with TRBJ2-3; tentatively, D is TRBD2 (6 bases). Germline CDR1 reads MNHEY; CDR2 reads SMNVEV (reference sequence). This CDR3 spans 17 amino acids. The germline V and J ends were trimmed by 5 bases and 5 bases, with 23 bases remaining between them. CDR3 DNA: TGTGCCAGCAGTCCCTTCAGACAGCCTGGGCGGGGAGATACGCAGTATTTT. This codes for CASSPFRQPGRGDTQYF.

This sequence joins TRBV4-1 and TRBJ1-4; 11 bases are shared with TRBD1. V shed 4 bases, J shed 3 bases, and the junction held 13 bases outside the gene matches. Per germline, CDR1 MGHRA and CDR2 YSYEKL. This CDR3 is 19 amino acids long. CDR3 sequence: CASSPDGTGGARPNEKLFF. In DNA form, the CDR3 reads TGCGCCAGCAGCCCAGATGGGACAGGGGGGGCGCGTCCTAATGAAAAACTGTTTTTT.

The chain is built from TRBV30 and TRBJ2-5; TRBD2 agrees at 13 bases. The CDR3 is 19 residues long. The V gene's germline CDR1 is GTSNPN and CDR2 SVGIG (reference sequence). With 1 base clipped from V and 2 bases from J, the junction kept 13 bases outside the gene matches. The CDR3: CAWSGDGLAGARPQETQYF. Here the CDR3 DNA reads TGTGCCTGGAGTGGGGATGGACTAGCGGGGGCCCGTCCACAAGAGACCCAGTACTTC.

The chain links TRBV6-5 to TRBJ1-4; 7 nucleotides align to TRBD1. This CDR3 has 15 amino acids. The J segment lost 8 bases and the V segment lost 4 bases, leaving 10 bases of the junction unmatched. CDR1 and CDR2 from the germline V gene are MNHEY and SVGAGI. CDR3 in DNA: TGTGCCAGCAGTTCATTAGGGGGCCAGGAGGAAAAACTGTTTTTT. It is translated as CASSSLGGQEEKLFF.

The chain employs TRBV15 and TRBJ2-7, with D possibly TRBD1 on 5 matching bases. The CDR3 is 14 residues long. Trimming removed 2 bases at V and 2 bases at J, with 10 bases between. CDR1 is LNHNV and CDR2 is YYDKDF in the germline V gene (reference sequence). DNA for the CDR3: TGTGCCACCAGCAGATCAAGACAGACCTACGAGCAGTACTTC. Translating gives CATSRSRQTYEQYF.

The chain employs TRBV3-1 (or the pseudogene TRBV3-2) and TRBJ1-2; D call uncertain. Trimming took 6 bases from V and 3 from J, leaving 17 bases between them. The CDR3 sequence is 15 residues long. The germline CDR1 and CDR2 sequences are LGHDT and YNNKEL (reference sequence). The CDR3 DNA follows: TGTGCCAGCAGTCTGGGCCTATTCCCTGACTATGGCTACACCTTC. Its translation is CASSLGLFPDYGYTF.

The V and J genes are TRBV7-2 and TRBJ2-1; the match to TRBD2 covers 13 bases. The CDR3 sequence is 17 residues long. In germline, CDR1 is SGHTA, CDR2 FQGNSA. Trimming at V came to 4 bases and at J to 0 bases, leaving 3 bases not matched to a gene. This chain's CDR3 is CASSSRLAGGSYNEQFF. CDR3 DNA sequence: TGTGCCAGCAGCTCCCGACTAGCGGGGGGCTCCTACAATGAGCAGTTCTTC.

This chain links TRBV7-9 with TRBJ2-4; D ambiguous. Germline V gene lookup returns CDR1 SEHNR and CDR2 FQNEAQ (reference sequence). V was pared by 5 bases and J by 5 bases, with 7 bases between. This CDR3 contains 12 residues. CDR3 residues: CASSLPQNIQYF. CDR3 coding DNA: TGTGCCAGCAGCCTCCCCCAAAACATTCAGTACTTC.